Shown below are 29 T cell receptor beta chains from a single sample sequenced in a study of cytomegalovirus exposure and HLA in healthy donors. In the PCR, 60 Vbeta and 13 Jbeta primers were used. Profiled with immunoSEQ multiplex PCR; TCRdb holds only in-frame clones, not every one. The data hold 92,000 or so clones, with over 60% observed a single time. Sequencing was done on a sample of PBMCs. The receptor source for this set is a woman aged 45 to 65 in good health and CMV-seropositive.

V usage is TRBV7-9 and J usage is TRBJ1-3, with 8 bases matching TRBD1. This CDR3 is built from 17 residues. The germline CDR1 and CDR2 sequences are SEHNR and FQNEAQ (reference sequence). V shed 5 bases, J shed 0 bases, and the junction held 9 bases outside the gene matches. The CDR3: CASSDSRTGPSGNTIYF. CDR3 in DNA: TGTGCCAGCAGCGACTCCCGGACAGGGCCCTCTGGAAACACCATATATTTT.

This clone showed up just a few times. The V and J genes are TRBV5-6 and TRBJ2-5, with D hard to call. There are 13 residues in the CDR3. V was cut by 1 base and J by 2 bases, with 6 bases left in between. The germline CDR1 and CDR2 sequences are SGHDT and YYEEEE. For the CDR3, the DNA is TGTGCCAGCAGCTTGTGGCAGCAAGAGACCCAGTACTTC. Encoded protein: CASSLWQQETQYF.

The chain employs TRBV28 and TRBJ2-5, with 8 positions matching TRBD2. CDR1 is MDHEN, CDR2 SYDVKM, per germline. The CDR3 runs to 14 residues. Germline trimming cut 2 bases from V and 5 bases from J; bases unmatched to any gene: 4. CDR3 protein: CASSLKRGWETQYF. As DNA, the CDR3 is TGTGCCAGCAGTTTAAAGCGGGGGTGGGAGACCCAGTACTTC.

This chain uses TRBV19 with TRBJ1-2, with D tentatively TRBD1 (6 bases). Trimming removed 3 bases from V and 0 bases from J, with 8 bases in between. The CDR3 sequence is 14 residues long. Germline CDR1 and CDR2: LNHDA and SQIVND (reference sequence). The CDR3 reads CASSIAGANYGYTF. CDR3 in DNA: TGTGCCAGTAGTATCGCAGGGGCTAACTATGGCTACACCTTC.

V and J are TRBV5-1 and TRBJ2-5; 9 nucleotides agree with TRBD1. This CDR3 contains 14 residues. The germline V gene encodes CDR1 SGHRS and CDR2 YFSETQ. Trimming took 3 bases from V and 7 from J; bases not matched to a gene: 7. CDR3 nucleotides: TGCGCCAGCAGCTCGGGACAGGGTCTGGGGACCCAGTACTTC. Its protein is CASSSGQGLGTQYF.

This chain joins TRBV4-3 and TRBJ2-5, with TRBD1 as a possible D gene (5 bases). V gave up 1 base and J gave up 4 bases, with 10 bases separating them. This CDR3 spans 14 amino acids. CDR1 LGHNA and CDR2 YSLEER come from the germline V gene. CDR3: CASSQGLGPETQYF. CDR3 nucleotide sequence: TGCGCCAGCAGCCAAGGTCTGGGGCCAGAGACCCAGTACTTC.

The chain carries TRBV7-8 and TRBJ2-7; D unresolved. The CDR3 consists of 11 residues. The germline CDR1 and CDR2 sequences are SGHVS and FQNEAQ. V was shortened by 2 bases and J by 3 bases, with 2 bases between the two germline ends. The CDR3 region has the DNA TGTGCCAGCAGCTTACGCTACGAGCAGTACTTC. Protein product: CASSLRYEQYF. Filled out from reference TRBV7-8 and TRBJ2-7, the complete variable domain reads GAGVSQSPRYKVAKRGQDVALRCDPISGHVSLFWYQQALGQGPEFLTYFQNEAQLDKSGLPSDRFFAERPEGSVSTLKIQRTQQEDSAVYLCASSLRYEQYFGPGTRLTVT.

The V gene is TRBV5-6, the J gene TRBJ2-5, with D maybe TRBD2 (6 bases). Matching the DNA end better, TRBJ2-7 makes the J call doubtful. CDR3 length: 15 residues. CDR1 SGHDT and CDR2 YYEEEE come from the germline V gene. The CDR3 DNA follows: TGTGCCAGCACCCCAAATGGAGGGGCTCCCTACGAGCAGTACTTC. Translation: CASTPNGGAPYEQYF.

This clone was picked up a small number of times. V usage is TRBV4-1 and J usage is TRBJ1-1; no definite D call. The germline gives CDR1 MGHRA, CDR2 YSYEKL. Trimming cost V 4 bases and J 3 bases, with 12 bases left between them. The CDR3 sequence is 14 residues long. The CDR3 reads CASSRLPGDTEAFF. The CDR3 region has the DNA TGCGCCAGCAGCCGACTCCCCGGGGACACTGAAGCTTTCTTT.

The gene calls are TRBV7-9 and TRBJ1-4, with a possible D match to TRBD1 (6 bases). Germline lookup yields CDR1 SEHNR and CDR2 FQNEAQ (reference sequence). V lost 1 base, J lost 4 bases, and 7 bases lay in between. The CDR3 runs 14 residues. CDR3 in DNA: TGTGCCAGCAGCTTAGGGACAGTTAATGAAAAACTGTTTTTT. It is translated as CASSLGTVNEKLFF.

The chain employs TRBV6-1 and TRBJ2-7, with D possibly TRBD2 on 5 matching bases. The CDR3 runs 14 residues. Germline V gene sequence: CDR1 MNHNS, CDR2 SASEGT. V was pared by 3 bases and J by 7 bases, with 16 bases between. CDR3 nucleotides: TGTGCCAGCAGTGAGGACTCAGGACCCTGGGAGCAGTACTTC. Translating it yields CASSEDSGPWEQYF.

The V gene is TRBV10-3, the J gene TRBJ1-5; 7 bases agree with TRBD1. In germline, CDR1 is ENHRY, CDR2 SYGVKD. Trimming cost V 8 bases and J 0 bases; bases outside gene matches: 1. The CDR3 covers 13 residues. CDR3: CAIGTDSNQPQHF. The CDR3 DNA sequence: TGTGCCATCGGGACAGATAGCAATCAGCCCCAGCATTTT.

J is TRBJ2-5 and V is TRBV7-8; 7 bases agree with TRBD2. CDR3 size: 15 residues. With 2 bases clipped from V and 5 bases from J, the junction kept 8 bases outside the gene matches. In germline, CDR1 is SGHVS, CDR2 FQNEAQ. The CDR3 DNA is TGTGCCAGCAGCTTAAACGGGGGGATTTCTGAGACCCAGTACTTC. Protein sequence: CASSLNGGISETQYF. The variable domain in full, completed from reference TRBV7-8 and TRBJ2-5, reads GAGVSQSPRYKVAKRGQDVALRCDPISGHVSLFWYQQALGQGPEFLTYFQNEAQLDKSGLPSDRFFAERPEGSVSTLKIQRTQQEDSAVYLCASSLNGGISETQYFGPGTRLLVL.

This clone has just a few counts. V gene TRBV4-2 combines with J gene TRBJ1-1, with a tentative D call TRBD1 (5 bases). Trimming cost V 0 bases and J 0 bases, with 8 bases left between them. CDR1 is LGHNA and CDR2 is YNFKEQ in the germline V gene. CDR3 length equals 15 residues. CDR3 sequence (DNA): TGTGCCAGCAGCCAAGACGGGGGAATGAACACTGAAGCTTTCTTT. It translates to CASSQDGGMNTEAFF.

The chain uses TRBV30 and TRBJ1-1; tentative D call: TRBD1 (5 bases). This CDR3 region has 14 residues. Germline V gene lookup returns CDR1 GTSNPN and CDR2 SVGIG (reference sequence). V was shortened by 4 bases and J by 10 bases, with 22 bases between the two germline ends. Here the CDR3 DNA reads TGTGCCTGGATCACTCACAGGAGTAGGCTCGGAGCTTTCTTT. Translation gives CAWITHRSRLGAFF.

The rearrangement joins TRBV27 to TRBJ1-1; no definite D call. This CDR3 is 13 amino acids long. Deletions cut 5 bases from V and 10 bases from J, with 17 bases between. The germline V gene encodes CDR1 MNHEY and CDR2 SMNVEV (reference sequence). The CDR3 reads CASSPPGAGGAFF. CDR3 nucleotides: TGTGCCAGCAGTCCCCCAGGAGCAGGAGGAGCTTTCTTT.

The gene calls are TRBV5-6 and TRBJ2-5; D gene uncertain. The CDR3 is 14 residues long. Germline V CDR1 and CDR2: SGHDT, YYEEEE. Trimming left V 0 bases short and J 2 bases short, with 8 bases between. The CDR3 loop reads CASSLGAGQETQYF. DNA for the CDR3: TGTGCCAGCAGCTTGGGGGCAGGACAAGAGACCCAGTACTTC.

The V and J genes are TRBV28 and TRBJ1-5; 10 bases match TRBD1. V gave up 6 bases and J gave up 7 bases; unmatched junction bases: 12. From germline, CDR1 is MDHEN and CDR2 SYDVKM. The CDR3 is 16 residues long. CDR3 loop: CASSLDRGTSEQPQHF. Here the CDR3 DNA reads TGTGCCAGCAGCCTGGACAGGGGGACGTCAGAACAGCCCCAGCATTTT.

This clone was recorded only once. The chain employs TRBV25-1 and TRBJ2-1; 8 positions match TRBD2. Germline assignment: CDR1 MGHDK and CDR2 SYGVNS. The CDR3 covers 13 residues. V lost 5 bases to trimming and J lost 6 bases; unmatched junction nucleotides: 3. CDR3 sequence (DNA): TGTGCCAGCAGTTCCAGCGGGGGCAATGAGCAGTTCTTC. Translated: CASSSSGGNEQFF. Together with reference TRBV25-1 and TRBJ2-1, the CDR3 gives the full variable domain: EADIYQTPRYLVIGTGKKITLECSQTMGHDKMYWYQQDPGMELHLIHYSYGVNSTEKGDLSSESTVSRIRTEHFPLTLESARPSHTSQYLCASSSSGGNEQFFGPGTRLTVL.

The V call is TRBV28, the J call TRBJ2-7; D may be TRBD1 (6 bases). The CDR3 totals 14 residues. V was pared by 5 bases and J by 0 bases, with 11 bases between. The germline CDR1 and CDR2 sequences are MDHEN and SYDVKM. The CDR3 DNA is TGTGCCAGCAGTCCGACAGGATTCTCCTACGAGCAGTACTTC. Translation gives CASSPTGFSYEQYF.

Only a few counts were recorded for this clone. CDR3 bases: TGTGCCAGCAGCTTAGGAGGGAGCCCGAACACCGGGGAGCTGTTTTTT. This encodes CASSLGGSPNTGELFF. The genes are TRBV7-9 and TRBJ2-2, with TRBD2 as a possible D gene (5 bases). Trimming shortened V by 1 base and J by 0 bases, and 9 bases separated the two germline ends. CDR3 size: 16 residues. Germline CDR1 SEHNR, CDR2 FQNEAQ (reference sequence).

This sequence joins TRBV19 and TRBJ2-3, with 16 positions matching TRBD2. Trimming at V came to 10 bases and at J to 3 bases, leaving 13 bases not matched to a gene. From germline, CDR1 is LNHDA and CDR2 SQIVND (reference sequence). The CDR3 spans 18 residues. The CDR3 loop is CATRPGLAGGKMTDTQYF. The CDR3, as DNA: TGTGCCACTAGACCGGGACTAGCGGGGGGGAAAATGACAGATACGCAGTATTTT.

The genes are TRBV10-3 and TRBJ1-4, with 10 bases matching TRBD1. Unmatched junction bases numbered 1, after V lost 6 bases and J lost 6 bases. Looked up from germline, CDR1 is ENHRY and CDR2 is SYGVKD. The CDR3 totals 13 residues. This chain's CDR3 is CAISGQGDEKLFF. CDR3 nucleotides: TGTGCCATCAGCGGACAGGGGGATGAAAAACTGTTTTTT.

J is TRBJ1-6 and V is TRBV9, with 7 nucleotides matching TRBD1. V dropped 7 bases and J dropped 5; count of bases not matched to a gene: 3. The CDR3 loop spans 13 amino acids. The germline V gene has CDR1 SGDLS and CDR2 YYNGEE. The CDR3 is CASGGTDNSPLHF. CDR3 in DNA: TGTGCCAGCGGGGGGACAGATAATTCACCCCTCCACTTT.

This rearrangement joins TRBV5-6 to TRBJ2-2; D is perhaps TRBD1 (6 bases). CDR1 SGHDT and CDR2 YYEEEE come from the germline V gene. This CDR3 has 17 residues. Trimming removed 2 bases at V and 1 base at J, with 15 bases between. CDR3 coding DNA: TGTGCCAGCAGCTTACGAAAGGACAGAATGAACACCGGGGAGCTGTTTTTT. It codes for CASSLRKDRMNTGELFF.

The V gene is TRBV7-3, the J gene TRBJ1-2; possible D gene TRBD1, 5 bases. There are 12 residues in the CDR3. The germline V gene has CDR1 SGHTA and CDR2 FQGTGA. Trimming shortened V by 3 bases and J by 7 bases, and 9 bases separated the two germline ends. Here the CDR3 DNA reads TGTGCCAGCAGCTTGGGACTTCTTGGCTACACCTTC. Protein product: CASSLGLLGYTF.

This clone was detected only a few times. The chain employs TRBV5-5 and TRBJ1-4, with D possibly being TRBD1 (5 bases). There are 12 residues in the CDR3. Germline lookup yields CDR1 SGHKS and CDR2 YYEKEE (reference sequence). V dropped 4 bases and J dropped 8 bases, with 9 bases sitting between them. The CDR3 here is CASSARGEKLFF. The CDR3, as DNA: TGTGCCAGCAGCGCCCGGGGGGAAAAACTGTTTTTT. Filled out from reference TRBV5-5 and TRBJ1-4, the complete variable domain reads DAGVTQSPTHLIKTRGQQVTLRCSPISGHKSVSWYQQVLGQGPQFIFQYYEKEERGRGNFPDRFSARQFPNYSSELNVNALLLGDSALYLCASSARGEKLFFGSGTQLSVL.

In its sample, this clone was seen a few times. The chain recombines TRBV5-4 with TRBJ1-1; 12 positions agree with TRBD1. From germline, CDR1 is SGHNT and CDR2 YYREEE (reference sequence). V was pared by 3 bases and J by 2 bases, with 8 bases of the junction left unmatched. The CDR3 loop spans 17 amino acids. CDR3 sequence: CASSWGTGGDGNTEAFF. CDR3 bases: TGTGCCAGCAGCTGGGGGACAGGGGGCGACGGCAACACTGAAGCTTTCTTT.

V is TRBV12-5 and J is TRBJ2-5, with no clear D. Germline V gives CDR1 LGHNT, CDR2 FRNRAP. This CDR3 contains 13 residues. The V gene lost 1 base and the J gene lost 1 base, with 4 bases spanning the gap. CDR3 coding DNA: TGTGCTAGTGGTTTGGGCGGCCAAGAGACCCAGTACTTC. Translation gives CASGLGGQETQYF.